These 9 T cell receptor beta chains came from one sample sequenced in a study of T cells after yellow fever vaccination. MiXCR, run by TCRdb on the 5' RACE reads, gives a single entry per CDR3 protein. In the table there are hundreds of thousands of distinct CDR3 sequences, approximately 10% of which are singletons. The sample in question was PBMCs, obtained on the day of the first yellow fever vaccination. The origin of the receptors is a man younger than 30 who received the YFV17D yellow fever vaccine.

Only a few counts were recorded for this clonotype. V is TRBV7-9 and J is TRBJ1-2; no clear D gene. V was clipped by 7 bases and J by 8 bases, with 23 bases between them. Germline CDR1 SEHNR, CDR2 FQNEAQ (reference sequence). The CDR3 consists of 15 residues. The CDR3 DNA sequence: TGTGCCAGCATCCTTACAACGGACTCCCCCAGCGGCTACACCTTC. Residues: CASILTTDSPSGYTF.

The chain's CDR3 is CSAPPAAGNSPLHF. In DNA, the CDR3 is TGCAGTGCTCCGCCCGCGGCGGGGAATTCACCCCTCCACTTT. The chain uses TRBV20-1 and TRBJ1-6; D not certain. Trimming stripped 5 bases from V and 7 bases from J, with 15 bases between. Germline-derived CDR1 and CDR2 are DFQATT and SNEGSKA (reference sequence). This CDR3 has 14 residues.

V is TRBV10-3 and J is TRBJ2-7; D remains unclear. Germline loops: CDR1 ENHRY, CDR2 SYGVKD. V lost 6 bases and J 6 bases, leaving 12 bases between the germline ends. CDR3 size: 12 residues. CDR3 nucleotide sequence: TGTGCCATCAGCCCCGGGCACCTCGAGCAGTACTTC. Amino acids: CAISPGHLEQYF.

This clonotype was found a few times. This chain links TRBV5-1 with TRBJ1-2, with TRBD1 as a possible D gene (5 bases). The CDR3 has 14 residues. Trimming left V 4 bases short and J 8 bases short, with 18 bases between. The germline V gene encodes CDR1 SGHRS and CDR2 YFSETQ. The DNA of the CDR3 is TGCGCCAGCAGCGCGGGGATGTATGGGGCAGGCTACACCTTC. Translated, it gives CASSAGMYGAGYTF.

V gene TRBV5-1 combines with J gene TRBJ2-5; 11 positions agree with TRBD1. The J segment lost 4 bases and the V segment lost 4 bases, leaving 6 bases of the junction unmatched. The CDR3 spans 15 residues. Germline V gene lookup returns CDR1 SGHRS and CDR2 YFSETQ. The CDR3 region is CASSPAGTGGETQYF. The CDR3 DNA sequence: TGCGCCAGCAGCCCAGCCGGGACAGGGGGAGAGACCCAGTACTTC.

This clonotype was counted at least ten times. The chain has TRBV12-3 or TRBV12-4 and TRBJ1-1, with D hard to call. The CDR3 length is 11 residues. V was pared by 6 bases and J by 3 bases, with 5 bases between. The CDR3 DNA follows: TGTGCCAGCAGCCGGCACACTGAAGCTTTCTTT. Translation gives CASSRHTEAFF.

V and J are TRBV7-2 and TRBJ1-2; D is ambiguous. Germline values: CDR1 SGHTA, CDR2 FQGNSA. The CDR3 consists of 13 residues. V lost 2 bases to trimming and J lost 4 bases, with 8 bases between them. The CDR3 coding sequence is TGTGCCAGCAGCTTATTCTCCGGCTATGGCTACACCTTC. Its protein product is CASSLFSGYGYTF.

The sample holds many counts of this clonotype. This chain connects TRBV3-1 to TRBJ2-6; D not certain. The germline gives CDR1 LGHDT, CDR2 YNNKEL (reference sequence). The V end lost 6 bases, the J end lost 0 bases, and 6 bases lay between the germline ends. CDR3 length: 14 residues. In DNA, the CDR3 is TGTGCCAGCAGTACCAGCTCTGGGGCCAACGTCCTGACTTTC. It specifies CASSTSSGANVLTF.

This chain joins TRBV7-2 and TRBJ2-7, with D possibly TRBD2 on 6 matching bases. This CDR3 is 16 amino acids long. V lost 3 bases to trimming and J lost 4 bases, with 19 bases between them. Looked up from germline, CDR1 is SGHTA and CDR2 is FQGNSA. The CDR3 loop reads CASSLTGTQLTYEQYV. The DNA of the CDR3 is TGTGCCAGCAGCTTGACCGGGACTCAGTTAACGTACGAGCAGTACGTC.